This is a list of T cell receptor beta chains from one sample in a study of T cells after yellow fever vaccination. Using its own MiXCR run on the 5' RACE reads, TCRdb lists one record per CDR3 protein. The sample records 150,000 to 200,000 distinct CDR3 sequences, 7% to 10% being singletons. The sample in question was CD8+ T cells sorted from PBMCs, obtained 45 days after the yellow fever booster vaccination. The receptor source for this set is a man between 18 and 35 years old who received the YFV17D yellow fever vaccine. Each CDR3 is given with its conserved first and last residue. D genes are given only for firm matches. Size is stated for part of the rows, as once, few or many counts, or as a class when the clone is expanded.

CDR3 DNA: TGTGCCAGCAGCTTAGTAGCGGGGGGGCCTAGCTCCTACAATGAGCAGTTCTTC
CDR3 protein: CASSLVAGGPSSYNEQFF
V gene: TRBV7-8
D gene: TRBD2
clone size: many
J gene: TRBJ2-1

CDR3 DNA: TGTGCCAGTAGTTCCCCGGGGGGGCCCCACAATGAGCAGTTCTTC
CDR3 protein: CASSSPGGPHNEQFF
V gene: TRBV19
D gene: TRBD2
clone size: NA
J gene: TRBJ2-1

CDR3 DNA: TGTGCCAGCAGTGAATACGGAAGCTCCTACGAGCAGTACTTC
CDR3 protein: CASSEYGSSYEQYF
V gene: TRBV2
D gene: NA
clone size: NA
J gene: TRBJ2-7

CDR3 DNA: TGCGCCAGCAGCCCCCGAGGGACAACGAAGGTGGACACTGAAGCTTTCTTT
CDR3 protein: CASSPRGTTKVDTEAFF
V gene: TRBV4-1
D gene: NA
clone size: many
J gene: TRBJ1-1

CDR3 DNA: TGCAGTGCTAGAGGAGGGGTTGGACACCGAATGGTGTTCCTTCCACCCCTCCACTTT
CDR3 protein: CSARGGVGHRMVFLPPLHF
V gene: TRBV20-1
D gene: NA
clone size: few
J gene: TRBJ1-6

CDR3 DNA: TGTGCCAGCAGCCAAGATGGGGTGGCCGGGGAGCTGTTTTTT
CDR3 protein: CASSQDGVAGELFF
V gene: TRBV3-1
D gene: NA
clone size: NA
J gene: TRBJ2-2

CDR3 DNA: NA
CDR3 protein: CASSSSGDILWYGYTF
V gene: TRBV6-6
D gene: NA
clone size: few
J gene: TRBJ1-2

CDR3 DNA: TGTGCCAGCAGTTACTCGCAGGGGGCCGGCGAGCAGTACTTC
CDR3 protein: CASSYSQGAGEQYF
V gene: TRBV6-5
D gene: TRBD1
clone size: NA
J gene: TRBJ2-7

CDR3 DNA: TGTGCCAGCAGTTTATGGGATCCCGGGGCCTCTGAGCAGTTCTTC
CDR3 protein: CASSLWDPGASEQFF
V gene: TRBV27
D gene: NA
clone size: many
J gene: TRBJ2-1

CDR3 DNA: TGTGCCAGCACCCCGGGGGACACCAGCACAGATACGCAGTATTTT
CDR3 protein: CASTPGDTSTDTQYF
V gene: TRBV7-2
D gene: NA
clone size: NA
J gene: TRBJ2-3

CDR3 DNA: TGTGCCAGCAGCGAAGACGAGGGGGCTCCTCATGGCTACACCTTC
CDR3 protein: CASSEDEGAPHGYTF
V gene: TRBV9
D gene: TRBD1
clone size: NA
J gene: TRBJ1-2

CDR3 DNA: TGCGCCAGCAGCCAAGTAGGCCAGACCTATGGCTACACCTTC
CDR3 protein: CASSQVGQTYGYTF
V gene: TRBV4-1
D gene: NA
clone size: few
J gene: TRBJ1-2

CDR3 DNA: TGCGCCAGCAGCCAAACAGCGAACACCGGGGAGCTGTTTTTT
CDR3 protein: CASSQTANTGELFF
V gene: TRBV4-3
D gene: NA
clone size: NA
J gene: TRBJ2-2

CDR3 DNA: TGTGCCAGCAGTACACGGACTAGCGGGTCCAAAAACATTCAGTACTTC
CDR3 protein: CASSTRTSGSKNIQYF
V gene: TRBV12-3/TRBV12-4
D gene: TRBD2
clone size: few
J gene: TRBJ2-4

CDR3 DNA: TGTGCCAGCAGCCAAGTTGCTAACACTGAAGCTTTCTTT
CDR3 protein: CASSQVANTEAFF
V gene: TRBV4-2
D gene: NA
clone size: few
J gene: TRBJ1-1

CDR3 DNA: TGCGCCAGCAGCCAGCAGGGGGACTACGAGCAGTACTTC
CDR3 protein: CASSQQGDYEQYF
V gene: TRBV4-1
D gene: TRBD1
clone size: NA
J gene: TRBJ2-7

CDR3 DNA: TGTGCCAGCAGCTTAGGCACAGGGGCAGCACCCCTCCACTTT
CDR3 protein: CASSLGTGAAPLHF
V gene: TRBV7-9
D gene: TRBD1
clone size: NA
J gene: TRBJ1-6

CDR3 DNA: TGCGCCAGCAGCCAAGACCTCTTCAGCAATCAGCCCCAGCATTTT
CDR3 protein: CASSQDLFSNQPQHF
V gene: TRBV4-3
D gene: NA
clone size: many
J gene: TRBJ1-5

CDR3 DNA: TGTGCCAGCAGCCTCGGGACAGGGTTTGGGAGCACAGATACGCAGTATTTT
CDR3 protein: CASSLGTGFGSTDTQYF
V gene: TRBV7-2
D gene: TRBD1
clone size: NA
J gene: TRBJ2-3

CDR3 DNA: TGCGCCAGCAGCCCCGGCACGAACACCGGGGAGCTGTTTTTT
CDR3 protein: CASSPGTNTGELFF
V gene: TRBV4-1
D gene: NA
clone size: many
J gene: TRBJ2-2

CDR3 DNA: TGTGCCAGCAGCTTAGGGGAGCTCATGAACACTGAAGCTTTCTTT
CDR3 protein: CASSLGELMNTEAFF
V gene: TRBV7-9
D gene: NA
clone size: few
J gene: TRBJ1-1

CDR3 DNA: TGTGCCAGCAGCTTAGCAAGAGGGAAAGCTGAAGCTTTCTTT
CDR3 protein: CASSLARGKAEAFF
V gene: TRBV13
D gene: NA
clone size: NA
J gene: TRBJ1-1